These T cell receptor beta chains were read from a single sample in a study of OX40 agonist ivuxolimab in advanced cancers. Only in-frame clones appear in the TCRdb table, and some are missing; sequencing was by immunoSEQ multiplex PCR. The sample holds approximately 40,000 clones, 82% seen once. Here the sequenced sample was CD4+ or CD8+ T cells sorted from blood, taken in a trial of the OX40 agonist ivuxolimab. These receptors were obtained from an adult with an advanced solid tumor such as melanoma, head and neck, liver or kidney cancer. Each CDR3 is given without its conserved first and last residue.

v_gene,j_gene,CDR3aa
TRBV18,TRBJ2-7,ASSPPGISSYEQY
TRBV5-1,TRBJ2-5,ASSPYPGQGVETQY
TRBV11-2,TRBJ2-5,ASSLSGRETQY
TRBV10-2,TRBJ1-1,ASRGTGTEAF